The clone carrying this T cell receptor (beta chain) was seen a handful of times. Its antigen remains unknown. The sample is drawn from a study of early T cells in non-severe SARS-CoV-2 infection. Study-wide results and caveats: Matching with VDJdb favored anti-spike CD8 responses (missing private and CD4 specificities).

Germline CDR1 MDHEN, CDR2 SYDVKM. Trimming removed 0 bases from V and 5 bases from J, with 5 bases in between. This CDR3 region has 13 residues. Individual cDNA molecules were tagged with unique molecular identifiers. One entry per CDR3 protein, called by TCRdb with MiXCR from the 5' RACE reads. The data show approximately 39,000 distinct CDR3 sequences, approximately 6.6% seen once. The J gene is TRBJ1-5, the V gene TRBV28; D is unresolved. The sequence derives from an adult who was a healthcare worker with PCR-confirmed SARS-CoV-2 infection or an uninfected control (not recorded which). Sequenced material: whole blood, taken at baseline. The CDR3 is CASSLWIDQPQHF. In DNA form, the CDR3 reads TGTGCCAGCAGTTTATGGATAGATCAGCCCCAGCATTTT.